Presented here are 24 T cell receptor beta chains from one specimen sequenced in a study of cytomegalovirus exposure and HLA in healthy donors. 60 Vbeta and 13 Jbeta primers were used in PCR. Measured with immunoSEQ multiplex PCR; TCRdb has only the in-frame clones, and not every one. The sample includes around 180,000 clones, 79% seen only once; the top ten take 0.69%. Sequenced material: PBMCs. Every receptor here comes from a woman aged 40 to 50 in good health and CMV-seronegative.

This clone was recorded only once. The chain couples TRBV6-1 to TRBJ1-5, with D possibly matching TRBD1 (5 bases). V was shortened by 3 bases and J by 3 bases, with 18 bases between the two germline ends. The CDR3 is 17 residues long. Germline CDR1 and CDR2: MNHNS and SASEGT. CDR3 DNA sequence: TGTGCCAGCAGTGACCCCCGGACGGGGGATTTCAATCAGCCCCAGCATTTT. Its protein is CASSDPRTGDFNQPQHF.

The chain recombines TRBV19 with TRBJ2-1; TRBD2 agrees at 12 bases. Germline V gene lookup returns CDR1 LNHDA and CDR2 SQIVND (reference sequence). Trimming removed 5 bases from V and 8 bases from J; junction bases left unmatched: 13. The length of the CDR3 is 17 residues. CDR3 coding DNA: TGTGCCAGTAGTTGGGCCCTAGCGGGAGGGAGAGGGCATGAGCAGTTCTTC. It yields the protein CASSWALAGGRGHEQFF.

This clone was picked up one time. The genes are TRBV9 and TRBJ2-7, with 9 bases matching TRBD1. The CDR3 sequence is 17 residues long. Germline CDR1 SGDLS, CDR2 YYNGEE. The V and J ends lost 7 bases and 2 bases, in that order; junction bases with no gene match: 16. CDR3 coding DNA: TGTGCCAGCGCCCGGGACAGGGTGCCTCGACCTACCTACGAGCAGTACTTC. Amino acid sequence: CASARDRVPRPTYEQYF.

V gene TRBV7-8 combines with J gene TRBJ1-1; no clear D. Germline V gene lookup returns CDR1 SGHVS and CDR2 FQNEAQ. The CDR3 is 16 residues long. The ends were cut back, 4 bases at V and 0 bases at J, with 15 bases in the middle. The CDR3 nucleotides read TGTGCCAGCAGCTCCCAGGCCCTCGCCATGAACACTGAAGCTTTCTTT. Translation: CASSSQALAMNTEAFF.

This chain joins TRBV19 and TRBJ1-4; the D gene is possibly TRBD1 (6 bases). The CDR3 extends over 15 amino acids. Trimming shortened V by 4 bases and J by 3 bases, and 12 bases separated the two germline ends. The germline V gene encodes CDR1 LNHDA and CDR2 SQIVND (reference sequence). The CDR3, as DNA: TGTGCCAGTAGTACTGGACAGCCTTCTAATGAAAAACTGTTTTTT. Encoded protein: CASSTGQPSNEKLFF.

The chain couples TRBV19 to TRBJ1-5; weak D call: TRBD1 (5 bases). Per the germline V gene, CDR1 is LNHDA and CDR2 is SQIVND (reference sequence). The V and J ends lost 4 bases and 3 bases respectively, with 19 bases between them. The CDR3 is 17 residues long. In DNA, the CDR3 is TGTGCCAGTAGTACCCGTGCCGGCAGGGCGGCCAATCAGCCCCAGCATTTT. Protein product: CASSTRAGRAANQPQHF. The full variable domain, with the rest looked up from reference TRBV19 and TRBJ1-5, is DGGITQSPKYLFRKEGQNVTLSCEQNLNHDAMYWYRQDPGQGLRLIYYSQIVNDFQKGDIAEGYSVSREKKESFPLTVTSAQKNPTAFYLCASSTRAGRAANQPQHFGDGTRLSIL.

The chain recombines TRBV28 with TRBJ2-3; 7 nucleotides line up with TRBD2. Germline V gene lookup returns CDR1 MDHEN and CDR2 SYDVKM. CDR3 size: 15 residues. The V and J ends lost 7 bases and 3 bases, in that order; junction bases with no gene match: 10. This chain's CDR3 is CASTYTAGVTDTQYF. The DNA of the CDR3 is TGTGCCAGCACTTATACGGCGGGAGTTACAGATACGCAGTATTTT.

This clone came up a few times. The chain combines TRBV15 with TRBJ2-7, with a tentative D call TRBD1 (6 bases). The CDR3 runs 13 residues. The germline gives CDR1 LNHNV, CDR2 YYDKDF (reference sequence). V lost 3 bases, J lost 3 bases, and 9 bases lay in between. The CDR3 sequence: CATSRPDSYEQYF. The CDR3 nucleotides are TGTGCCACCAGCAGGCCGGACAGCTACGAGCAGTACTTC.

The chain has TRBV10-2 and TRBJ2-3, with D maybe TRBD1 (6 bases). This CDR3 is 15 amino acids long. Trimming pared 0 bases from V and 2 bases from J, leaving 9 bases between. Germline lookup yields CDR1 WSHSY and CDR2 SAAADI. The CDR3 spells CASSESGQHTDTQYF. CDR3 nucleotides: TGCGCCAGCAGTGAGTCTGGACAGCACACAGATACGCAGTATTTT.

This chain joins TRBV5-8 and TRBJ1-5; D gene uncertain. Trimming left V 0 bases short and J 6 bases short, with 13 bases between. The CDR3 loop spans 15 amino acids. CDR1 and CDR2 (germline): SGHTS, YDEGEE. CDR3 loop: CASSLGSSPGQPQHF. Here the CDR3 DNA reads TGTGCCAGCAGCTTGGGTTCAAGCCCGGGTCAGCCCCAGCATTTT.

The V call is TRBV6-5, the J call TRBJ1-2, with TRBD1 identical over 9 bases. The CDR3 spans 14 residues. Germline V gene data show CDR1 as MNHEY and CDR2 as SVGAGI. V shed 0 bases and J 8 bases; nucleotides not matched to a gene: 4. The CDR3 DNA follows: TGTGCCAGCAGTTACTCAGGGACAGGGAAAGGCTACACCTTC. Protein: CASSYSGTGKGYTF.

V and J are TRBV25-1 and TRBJ2-7; D unclear. Per germline, CDR1 MGHDK and CDR2 SYGVNS. The CDR3 is 14 residues long. V was pared by 2 bases and J by 0 bases, with 8 bases between. This CDR3 is CASSETDPSYEQYF. CDR3 sequence (DNA): TGTGCCAGCAGTGAAACAGACCCCTCCTACGAGCAGTACTTC.

The V call is TRBV5-1, the J call TRBJ2-5, with D possibly TRBD1 on 5 matching bases. Trimming pared 2 bases from V and 7 bases from J, leaving 15 bases between. CDR1 and CDR2 (germline): SGHRS, YFSETQ. There are 14 residues in the CDR3. CDR3 region: CASSFDSALGTQYF. The CDR3 coding sequence is TGCGCCAGCAGCTTCGACAGTGCCTTGGGGACCCAGTACTTC.

This sequence joins TRBV5-1 and TRBJ1-2; D is unresolved. This CDR3 is 12 amino acids long. V was pared by 3 bases and J by 3 bases, with 6 bases between. Germline V gives CDR1 SGHRS, CDR2 YFSETQ. The CDR3 loop reads CASSSLDYGYTF. The CDR3 DNA reads as TGCGCCAGCAGCTCTTTAGACTATGGCTACACCTTC.

This clone was seen only a few times. The V call is TRBV6-1, the J call TRBJ1-5, with 8 bases identical to TRBD1. V lost 5 bases to trimming and J lost 7 bases; unmatched junction nucleotides: 10. The CDR3 covers 15 residues. Germline CDR1 and CDR2: MNHNS and SASEGT. In DNA form, the CDR3 reads TGTGCCAGCAGTACTGACAGGGGCGTCTGGCAGCCCCAGCATTTT. Translating gives CASSTDRGVWQPQHF.

This clone has just a few counts. The V call is TRBV6-6, the J call TRBJ1-1, with D possibly matching TRBD1 (5 bases). Germline V gene sequence: CDR1 MNHNY, CDR2 SVGAGI (reference sequence). The CDR3 sequence is 14 residues long. Trimming shortened V by 2 bases and J by 4 bases, and 11 bases separated the two germline ends. The CDR3 is CASSYPERGTEAFF. The CDR3 coding sequence is TGTGCCAGCAGTTACCCGGAAAGGGGCACTGAAGCTTTCTTT.

The V and J genes are TRBV28 and TRBJ1-4; no clear D gene. The ends were cut back, 3 bases at V and 10 bases at J, with 15 bases in the middle. This CDR3 spans 14 amino acids. Germline CDR1 is MDHEN and CDR2 is SYDVKM. The CDR3 sequence: CASSLTGPRGKLFF. In DNA form, the CDR3 reads TGTGCCAGCAGTTTGACCGGGCCCCGGGGAAAACTGTTTTTT.

The V gene is TRBV2, the J gene TRBJ1-5; D uncertain. Trimming stripped 6 bases from V and 0 bases from J, with 12 bases between. This CDR3 comprises 15 residues. CDR1 and CDR2 from the germline V gene are SNHLY and FYNNEI. CDR3 in amino acids: CASRSDDNSNQPQHF. DNA for the CDR3: TGTGCCAGCAGGTCCGATGACAATAGCAATCAGCCCCAGCATTTT.

This clone was counted a single time. The chain's CDR3 is CASKRDRRRNQPQHF. CDR3 nucleotides: TGTGCCAGTAAGCGGGACAGGCGACGCAATCAGCCCCAGCATTTT. This chain joins TRBV19 and TRBJ1-5, with TRBD1 matching over 8 bases. Germline V CDR1 and CDR2: LNHDA, SQIVND (reference sequence). V lost 7 bases and J lost 2; bases outside the gene matches: 7. The CDR3 totals 15 residues.

J is TRBJ1-2 and V is TRBV19, with D possibly TRBD1 on 5 matching bases. CDR1 is LNHDA and CDR2 is SQIVND in the germline V gene (reference sequence). The CDR3 length is 15 residues. The ends were cut back, 0 bases at V and 2 bases at J, with 10 bases in the middle. CDR3 sequence: CASSIDGQGNYGYTF. The CDR3 DNA is TGTGCCAGTAGTATAGATGGGCAGGGAAACTATGGCTACACCTTC.

The chain recombines TRBV30 with TRBJ1-6; 10 nucleotides align to TRBD1. V was pared by 4 bases and J by 7 bases, with 13 bases of the junction left unmatched. Germline CDR1 and CDR2: GTSNPN and SVGIG (reference sequence). CDR3 size: 17 residues. The chain's CDR3 is CAWTRGTGDLRNSPLHF. For the CDR3, the DNA is TGTGCCTGGACCCGGGGGACAGGGGATTTAAGGAATTCACCCCTCCACTTT.

V and J are TRBV19 and TRBJ2-7, with a tentative D call TRBD2 (6 bases). The length of the CDR3 is 15 residues. The V gene lost 3 bases and the J gene lost 1 base, with 13 bases spanning the gap. CDR1 and CDR2 from the germline V gene are LNHDA and SQIVND (reference sequence). Here the CDR3 reads CASSIEIGTSYEQYF. CDR3 nucleotide sequence: TGTGCCAGTAGTATTGAGATCGGGACTTCCTACGAGCAGTACTTC.

The chain combines TRBV27 with TRBJ2-3, with D perhaps matching TRBD2 (5 bases). CDR3 size: 14 residues. V was pared by 7 bases and J by 4 bases, with 15 bases between. Germline loops: CDR1 MNHEY, CDR2 SMNVEV (reference sequence). The CDR3 sequence is CASIPGRWADTQYF. As DNA, the CDR3 is TGTGCCAGCATACCGGGAAGGTGGGCAGATACGCAGTATTTT.

The chain employs TRBV5-1 and TRBJ2-7; D possibly corresponds to TRBD2 (5 bases). CDR3 length equals 13 residues. Germline V lookup: CDR1 SGHRS, CDR2 YFSETQ. V was cut by 4 bases and J by 0 bases, with 8 bases left in between. The CDR3, as DNA: TGCGCCAGCAGCCTGACTACCTCCTACGAGCAGTACTTC. This encodes CASSLTTSYEQYF. The full variable domain, rest sourced from reference TRBV5-1 and TRBJ2-7, is KAGVTQTPRYLIKTRGQQVTLSCSPISGHRSVSWYQQTPGQGLQFLFEYFSETQRNKGNFPGRFSGRQFSNSRSEMNVSTLELGDSALYLCASSLTTSYEQYFGPGTRLTVT.